This T cell receptor (beta chain) was observed in a study of T cells after posttransplantation cyclophosphamide. TCRdb keeps only in-frame clones here, not all; method: immunoSEQ multiplex PCR. Altogether around 66,000 clones are present, roughly 95% being singletons, with the ten largest covering roughly 2.9%. This CDR3 comprises 11 residues. Germline values: CDR1 MDHEN, CDR2 SYDVKM. Trimming took 7 bases from V and 4 from J, leaving 7 bases between them. On the day of bone marrow donation, the related graft donor provided peripheral blood. This chain uses TRBV28 with TRBJ1-1; D unclear. Sequenced material: PBMCs. The clonotype was recovered from a young woman in good health and a related stem cell transplant donor. CDR3 residues: CASKRSTEAFF. The CDR3 nucleotides read TGTGCCAGCAAGCGCAGCACTGAAGCTTTCTTT.